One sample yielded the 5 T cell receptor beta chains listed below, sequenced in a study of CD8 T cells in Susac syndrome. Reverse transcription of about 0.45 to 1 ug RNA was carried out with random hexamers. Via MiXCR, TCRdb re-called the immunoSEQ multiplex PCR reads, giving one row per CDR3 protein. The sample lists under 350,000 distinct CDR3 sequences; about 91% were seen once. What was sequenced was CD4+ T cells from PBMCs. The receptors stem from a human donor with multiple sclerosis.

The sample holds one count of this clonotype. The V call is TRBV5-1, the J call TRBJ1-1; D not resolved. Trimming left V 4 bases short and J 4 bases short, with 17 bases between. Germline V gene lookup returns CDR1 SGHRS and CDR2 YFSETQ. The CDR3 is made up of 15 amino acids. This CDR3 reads CASSVDVGRGTEAFF. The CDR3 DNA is TGCGCCAGCAGCGTTGACGTTGGACGAGGCACTGAAGCTTTCTTT.

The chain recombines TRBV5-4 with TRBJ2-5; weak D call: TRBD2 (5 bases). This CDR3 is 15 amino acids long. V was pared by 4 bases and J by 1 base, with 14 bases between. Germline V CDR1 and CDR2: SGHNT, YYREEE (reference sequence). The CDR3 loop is CASSQGGRGQETQYF. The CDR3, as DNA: TGTGCCAGCAGCCAAGGCGGCCGGGGCCAAGAGACCCAGTACTTC.

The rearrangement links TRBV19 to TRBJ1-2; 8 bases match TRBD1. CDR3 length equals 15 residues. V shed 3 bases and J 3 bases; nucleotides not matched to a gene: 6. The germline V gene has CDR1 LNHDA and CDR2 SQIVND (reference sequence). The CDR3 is CASSIVGTGDYGYTF. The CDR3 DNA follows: TGTGCCAGTAGTATCGTCGGGACAGGCGACTATGGCTACACCTTC. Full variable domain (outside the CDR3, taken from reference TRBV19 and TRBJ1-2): DGGITQSPKYLFRKEGQNVTLSCEQNLNHDAMYWYRQDPGQGLRLIYYSQIVNDFQKGDIAEGYSVSREKKESFPLTVTSAQKNPTAFYLCASSIVGTGDYGYTFGSGTRLTVV.

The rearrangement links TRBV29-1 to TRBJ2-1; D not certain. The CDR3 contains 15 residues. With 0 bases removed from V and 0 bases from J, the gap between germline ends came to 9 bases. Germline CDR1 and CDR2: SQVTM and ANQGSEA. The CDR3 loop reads CSVEDRGRSYNEQFF. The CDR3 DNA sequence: TGCAGCGTTGAAGATCGTGGGCGCTCCTACAATGAGCAGTTCTTC.

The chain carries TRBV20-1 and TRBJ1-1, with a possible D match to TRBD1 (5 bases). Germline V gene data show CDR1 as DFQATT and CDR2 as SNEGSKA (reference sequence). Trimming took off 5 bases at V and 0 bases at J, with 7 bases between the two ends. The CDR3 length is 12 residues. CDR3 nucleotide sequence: TGCAGTGCTCAGACAGTGAACACTGAAGCTTTCTTT. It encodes CSAQTVNTEAFF.